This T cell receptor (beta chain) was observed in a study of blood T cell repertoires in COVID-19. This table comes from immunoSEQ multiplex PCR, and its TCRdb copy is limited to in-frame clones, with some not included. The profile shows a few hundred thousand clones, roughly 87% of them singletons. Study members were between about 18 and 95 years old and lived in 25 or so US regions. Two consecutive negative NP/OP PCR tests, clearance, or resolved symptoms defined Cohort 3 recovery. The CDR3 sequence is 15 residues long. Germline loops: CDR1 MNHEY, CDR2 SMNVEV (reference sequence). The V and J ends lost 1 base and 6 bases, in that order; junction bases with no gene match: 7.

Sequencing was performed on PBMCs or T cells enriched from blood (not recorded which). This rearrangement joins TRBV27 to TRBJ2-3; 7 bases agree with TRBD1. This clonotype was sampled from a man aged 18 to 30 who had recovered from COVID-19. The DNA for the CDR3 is TGTGCCAGCAGTTTATTACGGACAGGTTTTGATACGCAGTATTTT. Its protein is CASSLLRTGFDTQYF.